This T cell receptor (beta chain) was documented in a study of human T cells and chemical hapten exposure. At the level of the study: Across its approximately 25 weeks, the study gave patients weekly diphenylcyclopropenone doses to the scalp. Patch tests applied 0.01% DPC to the upper back, read at 6 days.

Study-level results: With DPC sensitization, TCRs exceeding 1 in 1000 frequency showed no change.

This clonotype has a count of ten or more. No antigen is known for it. Indicated time point: pre-sensitization, week 0. The treatment here: therapeutic diphenylcyclopropenone sensitization with weekly scalp DPC. Individual cDNA molecules received unique molecular identifiers in the library. TCRdb re-called the RACE reads through MiXCR, storing one row per CDR3 protein. The sample has about 62,000 distinct CDR3 sequences; roughly 6.7% are singletons. Germline V gene lookup returns CDR1 KGHSH and CDR2 LQKENI. The V gene lost 5 bases and the J gene lost 4 bases, with 14 bases spanning the gap. The CDR3 extends over 14 amino acids.

This chain links TRBV18 with TRBJ1-1, with D possibly TRBD1 on 6 matching bases. The receptor's source is a woman aged 25-40 years with alopecia areata. Some clones in this sample may be carry-over from other donors' samples. Sample: whole blood, taken in connection with sensitization to the hapten diphenylcyclopropenone (DPC). The CDR3 here is CASSTRQGSTEAFF. For the CDR3, the DNA is TGTGCCAGCTCAACTCGTCAGGGGAGCACTGAAGCTTTCTTT.